This T cell receptor (beta chain) was profiled in a study of CD8 T cells in Susac syndrome. Random-hexamer reverse transcription was applied to about 0.45 to 1 ug RNA. TCRdb processed the immunoSEQ multiplex PCR reads anew with MiXCR; each CDR3 protein has one entry. Among 90,000 to 150,000 distinct CDR3 sequences listed, just under 95% were seen once. This CDR3 has 13 residues. CDR1 LNHDA and CDR2 SQIVND come from the germline V gene (reference sequence). Trimming took 3 bases from V and 12 from J, leaving 15 bases between them. The chain couples TRBV19 to TRBJ2-1; a weak D match, TRBD2 (6 bases). The specimen was CD8+ T cells from PBMCs. The sequence was obtained from a human donor in good health. CDR3 sequence (DNA): TGTGCCAGTAGTATCGGGATGATGGGAGGGCAGTTCTTC. This gives the protein CASSIGMMGGQFF. Drawing the rest from reference TRBV19 and TRBJ2-1, the complete variable domain is DGGITQSPKYLFRKEGQNVTLSCEQNLNHDAMYWYRQDPGQGLRLIYYSQIVNDFQKGDIAEGYSVSREKKESFPLTVTSAQKNPTAFYLCASSIGMMGGQFFGPGTRLTVL.